Following are 19 T cell receptor beta chains from one sample sequenced in a study of control samples from healthy donors and cancer patients. This table comes from immunoSEQ multiplex PCR, and its TCRdb copy is limited to in-frame clones, with some not included. The sample has 60,000 to 85,000 clones; almost 95% are singletons. What was sequenced was blood. Receptors were obtained from a woman aged 55-75 years in good health.

CDR3 nucleotides: TGTGCCTGGAGTGTAACGCTTAGCAATCAGCCCCAGCATTTT. It is translated as CAWSVTLSNQPQHF. The chain recombines TRBV30 with TRBJ1-5; no clear D. V was cut by 0 bases and J by 0 bases, with 6 bases left in between. This CDR3 is 14 amino acids long. CDR1 and CDR2 (germline): GTSNPN, SVGIG (reference sequence).

The V and J genes are TRBV18 and TRBJ2-1; D gene unclear. CDR1 is KGHSH and CDR2 is LQKENI in the germline V gene. This CDR3 is 15 amino acids long. V was cut by 4 bases and J by 0 bases, with 10 bases left in between. The DNA for the CDR3 is TGTGCCAGCTCACTATCTAGAGACTCCTACAATGAGCAGTTCTTC. As protein: CASSLSRDSYNEQFF. Filled out from reference TRBV18 and TRBJ2-1, the complete variable domain reads NAGVMQNPRHLVRRRGQEARLRCSPMKGHSHVYWYRQLPEEGLKFMVYLQKENIIDESGMPKERFSAEFPKEGPSILRIQQVVRGDSAAYFCASSLSRDSYNEQFFGPGTRLTVL.

This chain links TRBV6-6 with TRBJ2-7; no clear D gene. Between the trimmed V and J ends, which lost 3 bases and 6 bases, there was a span of 9 bases. Per the germline V gene, CDR1 is MNHNY and CDR2 is SVGAGI (reference sequence). The CDR3 sequence is 12 residues long. The CDR3 DNA is TGTGCCAGCAGTTATACGGTTAGCGAGCAGTACTTC. Translation gives CASSYTVSEQYF.

The DNA for the CDR3 is TGTGCCAGCAGCCCCCTTCCCGGGGCGTTCTCTGGAAACACCATATATTTT. It translates to CASSPLPGAFSGNTIYF. The chain uses TRBV5-4 and TRBJ1-3; TRBD1 might be the D (5 bases). V lost 4 bases to trimming and J lost 0 bases, with 17 bases between them. The germline gives CDR1 SGHNT, CDR2 YYREEE (reference sequence). This CDR3 comprises 17 residues.

The rearrangement links TRBV9 to TRBJ2-3; unclear D gene. Germline V lookup: CDR1 SGDLS, CDR2 YYNGEE. The V end lost 0 bases, the J end lost 4 bases, and 3 bases lay between the germline ends. This CDR3 comprises 12 residues. This CDR3 is CASSVVPDTQYF. CDR3 DNA sequence: TGTGCCAGCAGCGTAGTGCCAGATACGCAGTATTTT.

The chain combines TRBV28 with TRBJ2-1; TRBD2 agrees at 10 bases. This CDR3 contains 15 residues. V was pared by 6 bases and J by 3 bases, with 5 bases of the junction left unmatched. Germline CDR1 MDHEN, CDR2 SYDVKM. CDR3 protein: CASSKSGRGYNEQFF. CDR3 coding DNA: TGTGCCAGCAGCAAAAGCGGGAGGGGCTACAATGAGCAGTTCTTC.

The V and J genes are TRBV5-1 and TRBJ2-3; a possible D gene is TRBD2 (6 bases). Germline CDR1 reads SGHRS; CDR2 reads YFSETQ. The CDR3 has 15 residues. Trimming removed 4 bases from V and 6 bases from J, with 18 bases in between. The CDR3 DNA reads TGCGCCAGCAGCATTGGGAGGATCCAGAGGGATACGCAGTATTTT. Encoded protein: CASSIGRIQRDTQYF.

V usage is TRBV11-2 and J usage is TRBJ2-7; a possible D gene is TRBD2 (5 bases). CDR3 length: 14 amino acids. V shed 1 base and J shed 6 bases, with 13 bases lying between them. The V gene's germline CDR1 is SGHAT and CDR2 FQNNGV. CDR3 sequence: CASSLVGSGGEQYF. In nucleotides, the CDR3 is TGTGCCAGCAGCTTAGTCGGGTCCGGAGGCGAGCAGTACTTC.

This chain uses TRBV11-2 with TRBJ2-1, with 9 bases matching TRBD2. Germline trimming cut 7 bases from V and 15 bases from J; bases unmatched to any gene: 13. The CDR3 loop spans 13 amino acids. CDR1 SGHAT and CDR2 FQNNGV come from the germline V gene. CDR3 nucleotide sequence: TGTGCCAGCACCAACTCAATCGGACTAGCGCCGTTCTTC. Encoded protein: CASTNSIGLAPFF. Together with reference TRBV11-2 and TRBJ2-1, the CDR3 gives the full variable domain: EAGVAQSPRYKIIEKRQSVAFWCNPISGHATLYWYQQILGQGPKLLIQFQNNGVVDDSQLPKDRFSAERLKGVDSTLKIQPAKLEDSAVYLCASTNSIGLAPFFGPGTRLTVL.

Concerning this clone: The same CDR3 arises from other DNA sequences in this sample as well. The chain is built from TRBV19 and TRBJ2-7; no firm D call. V gave up 5 bases and J gave up 4 bases, with 6 bases separating them. From germline, CDR1 is LNHDA and CDR2 SQIVND (reference sequence). The CDR3 spans 11 residues. The CDR3 DNA reads as TGTGCCAGTAGTCTCGGTTACGAGCAGTACTTC. Its translation: CASSLGYEQYF.

This chain connects TRBV2 to TRBJ2-5; tentative D call: TRBD2 (5 bases). The V and J ends lost 7 bases and 4 bases respectively, with 22 bases between them. From germline, CDR1 is SNHLY and CDR2 FYNNEI. CDR3 length: 16 amino acids. CDR3 sequence: CASNARGNILGETQYF. The CDR3 bases are TGTGCCAGCAACGCCCGGGGTAACATTCTTGGAGAGACCCAGTACTTC.

This chain connects TRBV7-2 to TRBJ2-7; 9 bases match TRBD2. J was trimmed by 3 bases and V by 4 bases; bases with no gene match: 13. The germline gives CDR1 SGHTA, CDR2 FQGNSA. The CDR3 sequence is 17 residues long. The CDR3 here is CASSSRGGAGGGYEQYF. The CDR3 bases are TGTGCCAGCAGCTCCCGTGGGGGTGCGGGAGGGGGCTACGAGCAGTACTTC.

V is TRBV7-8 and J is TRBJ2-3; 7 bases agree with TRBD2. The V gene end was trimmed by 5 bases and the J gene end by 2 bases; junction bases not matched to a gene: 4. The CDR3 is made up of 14 amino acids. The germline gives CDR1 SGHVS, CDR2 FQNEAQ. The CDR3 nucleotides read TGTGCCAGCAGCCCTAGCGGTAACACAGATACGCAGTATTTT. It translates to CASSPSGNTDTQYF. Using reference TRBV7-8 and TRBJ2-3 for the parts outside the CDR3, the full variable domain is GAGVSQSPRYKVAKRGQDVALRCDPISGHVSLFWYQQALGQGPEFLTYFQNEAQLDKSGLPSDRFFAERPEGSVSTLKIQRTQQEDSAVYLCASSPSGNTDTQYFGPGTRLTVL.

For the CDR3, the DNA is TGCGCCAGCAGCCTCAGTGGACAGCCTTATAGCAATCAGCCCCAGCATTTT. The encoded protein is CASSLSGQPYSNQPQHF. The chain uses TRBV4-3 and TRBJ1-5; D possibly corresponds to TRBD1 (6 bases). V was clipped by 4 bases and J by 0 bases, with 16 bases between them. The V gene's germline CDR1 is LGHNA and CDR2 YSLEER. The CDR3 sequence is 17 residues long.

The chain carries TRBV7-8 and TRBJ2-2, with 7 positions matching TRBD1. The CDR3 totals 14 residues. Unmatched junction bases numbered 6, after V lost 8 bases and J lost 3 bases. Germline V gene sequence: CDR1 SGHVS, CDR2 FQNEAQ. The CDR3 is CASGFTGDTGELFF. As DNA, the CDR3 is TGTGCCAGCGGGTTTACAGGGGACACCGGGGAGCTGTTTTTT.

V gene TRBV28 combines with J gene TRBJ1-5; D call uncertain. V shed 4 bases and J shed 6 bases, with 7 bases lying between them. This CDR3 comprises 12 residues. The germline V gene has CDR1 MDHEN and CDR2 SYDVKM. This chain's CDR3 is CASSSRAQPQHF. Written as DNA, the CDR3 is TGTGCCAGCAGTTCAAGGGCTCAGCCCCAGCATTTT.

This rearrangement joins TRBV7-9 to TRBJ1-1; D ambiguous. Trimming cost V 5 bases and J 0 bases, with 7 bases left between them. Germline CDR1 is SEHNR and CDR2 is FQNEAQ (reference sequence). The CDR3 length is 13 residues. The CDR3 protein is CASSPQMNTEAFF. Here the CDR3 DNA reads TGTGCCAGCAGCCCGCAGATGAACACTGAAGCTTTCTTT.

This clone was picked up one time. The chain joins TRBV7-2 to TRBJ1-5; D remains unclear. The V and J ends lost 2 bases and 3 bases respectively, with 5 bases between them. CDR1 SGHTA and CDR2 FQGNSA come from the germline V gene. The CDR3 is made up of 13 amino acids. CDR3 amino acids: CASSLSDNQPQHF. CDR3 DNA: TGTGCCAGCAGCTTAAGTGACAATCAGCCCCAGCATTTT.

The rearrangement joins TRBV12-3 or TRBV12-4 to TRBJ1-1; D remains ambiguous. This CDR3 has 12 amino acids. V was pared by 3 bases and J by 2 bases, with 4 bases between. CDR3 DNA sequence: TGTGCCAGCAGTTTCTCTAACACTGAAGCTTTCTTT. Its translation is CASSFSNTEAFF.